The clone carrying this T cell receptor beta chain was seen ten or more times. The sample originates from a study of T cells in Graves' hyperthyroidism and ophthalmopathy. Germline-derived CDR1 and CDR2 are MNHEY and SMNVEV (reference sequence). Trimming left V 6 bases short and J 1 base short, with 12 bases between. The CDR3 is 14 residues long. RNA transcripts were the template for amplifying TCR beta CDR3 regions. RT-PCR in the first round (using the HTBI primer set) targeted the TCR CDR3. Each CDR3 protein gets one entry after TCRdb re-called the multiplex PCR reads with MiXCR. This table has some 600,000 distinct CDR3 sequences, about 15% appearing once.

The chain is built from TRBV27 and TRBJ1-2, with D uncertain. This sequence was found in a woman in her twenties or thirties with Graves' hyperthyroidism that later progressed to Graves' ophthalmopathy. The specimen sequenced was blood. CDR3 coding DNA: TGTGCCAGCAGAGAAAGCGACGATAACTATGGCTACACCTTC. Protein: CASRESDDNYGYTF.